This section outlines one T cell receptor beta chain sequence together with its context. The antigen is undetermined. Authors' analysis steps: Between-group CDR3 differences, defined by clinicopathological status, yielded a distant-metastasis classifier for papillary thyroid cancer. TCRdb re-called the PCR reads with MiXCR. The V and J calls reflect TCRdb's pipeline rather than the authors' work. Counted here are 6,000 or so clones, 25% to 30% occurring once; the ten biggest clones make up around 48%. The record originates from a study of metastatic and nonmetastatic thyroid tumors. There were no patients who had received any treatment before thyroid surgery. Findings and caveats of the study: Significantly greater TCR beta diversity was reportedly found in malignant thyroid tumors than in benign nodules (in blood and tumor).

The ends lost 2 bases at V and 2 bases at J; junction bases unmatched: 12. CDR1 and CDR2 (germline): DFQATT, SNEGSKA (reference sequence). The CDR3 extends over 16 amino acids. This TCR came from a female donor with papillary thyroid cancer or a benign thyroid nodule (not recorded which). Some clones in this sample may be carry-over from other donors' samples. Specimen: adjacent normal tissue. The gene calls are TRBV20-1 and TRBJ2-7; 7 nucleotides line up with TRBD1. CDR3 residues: CSARKDRDVYAYEQYF. CDR3 DNA sequence: TGCAGTGCTAGAAAAGACAGGGATGTTTACGCCTACGAGCAGTACTTC.